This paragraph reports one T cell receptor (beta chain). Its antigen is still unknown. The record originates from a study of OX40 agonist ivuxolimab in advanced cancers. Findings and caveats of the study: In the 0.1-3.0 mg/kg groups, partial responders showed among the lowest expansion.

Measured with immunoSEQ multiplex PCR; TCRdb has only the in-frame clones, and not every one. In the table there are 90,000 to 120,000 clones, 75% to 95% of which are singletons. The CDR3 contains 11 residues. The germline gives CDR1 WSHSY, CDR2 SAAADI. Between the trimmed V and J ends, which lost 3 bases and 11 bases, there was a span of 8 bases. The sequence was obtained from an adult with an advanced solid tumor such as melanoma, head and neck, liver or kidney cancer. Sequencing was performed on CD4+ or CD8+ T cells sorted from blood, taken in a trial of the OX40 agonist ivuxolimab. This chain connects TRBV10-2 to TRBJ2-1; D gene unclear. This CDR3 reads CASSDLGKQFF. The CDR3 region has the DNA TGCGCCAGCAGTGACTTGGGGAAGCAGTTCTTC.